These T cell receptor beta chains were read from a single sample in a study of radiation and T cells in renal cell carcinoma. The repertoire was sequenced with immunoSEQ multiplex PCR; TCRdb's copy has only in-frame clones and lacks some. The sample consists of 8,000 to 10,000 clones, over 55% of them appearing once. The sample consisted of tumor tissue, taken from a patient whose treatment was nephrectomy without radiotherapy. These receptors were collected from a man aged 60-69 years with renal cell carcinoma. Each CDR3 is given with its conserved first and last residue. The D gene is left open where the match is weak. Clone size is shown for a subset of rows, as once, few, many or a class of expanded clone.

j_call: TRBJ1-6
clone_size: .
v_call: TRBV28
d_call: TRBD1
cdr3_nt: TGTGCCAGCAGTTTCCTGGACAGGAATAATTCACCCCTCCACTTT
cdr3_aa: CASSFLDRNNSPLHF

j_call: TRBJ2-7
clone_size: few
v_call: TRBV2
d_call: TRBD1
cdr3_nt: TGTGCCAGCAGCCAGGCCGGGACAGGGATCTTCGAGCAGTACTTC
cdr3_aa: CASSQAGTGIFEQYF

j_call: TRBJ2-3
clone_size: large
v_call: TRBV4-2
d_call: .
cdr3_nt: TGTGCCAGCTGGGTAATTGGTAGCACAGATACGCAGTATTTT
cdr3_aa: CASWVIGSTDTQYF

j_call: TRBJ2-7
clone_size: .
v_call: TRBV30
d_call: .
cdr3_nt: TGTGCCTGGAGTGTACAACAGGGTCACGAGCAGTACTTC
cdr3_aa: CAWSVQQGHEQYF

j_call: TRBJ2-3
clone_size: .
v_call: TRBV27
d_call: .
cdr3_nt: TGTGCCAGCAGTCAGGGTGAATGGGCAACAGATACGCAGTATTTT
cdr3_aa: CASSQGEWATDTQYF

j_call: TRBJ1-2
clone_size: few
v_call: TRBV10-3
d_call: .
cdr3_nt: TGTGCCATCAGTGAGTCGAATGCTAACTATGGCTACACCTTC
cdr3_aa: CAISESNANYGYTF

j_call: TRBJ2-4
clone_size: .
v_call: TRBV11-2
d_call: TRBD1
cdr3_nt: TGTGCCAGCAGCTTAGACCCCGGGACAGGGAAAAACATTCAGTACTTC
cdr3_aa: CASSLDPGTGKNIQYF

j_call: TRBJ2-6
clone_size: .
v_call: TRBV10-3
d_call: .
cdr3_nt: TGTGCCATCAGTGAAGGTGGTGGGGCCAACGTCCTGACTTTC
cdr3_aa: CAISEGGGANVLTF

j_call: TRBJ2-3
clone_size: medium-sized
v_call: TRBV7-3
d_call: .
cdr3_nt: TGTGCCAGCAGCTTAGAGGGGGACACAGATACGCAGTATTTT
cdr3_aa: CASSLEGDTDTQYF

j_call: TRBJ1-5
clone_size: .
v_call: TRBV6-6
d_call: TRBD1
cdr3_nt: TGTGCCAGCAGTACAGGACAGGGAGGACAGCCCCAGCATTTT
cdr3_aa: CASSTGQGGQPQHF

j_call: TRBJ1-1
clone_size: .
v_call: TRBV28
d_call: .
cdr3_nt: TGTGCCAGCAGTGCCCCGTGGCGAAGTGTCGATGAAGCTTTCTTT
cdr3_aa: CASSAPWRSVDEAFF

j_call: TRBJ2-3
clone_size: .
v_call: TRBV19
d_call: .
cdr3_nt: TGTGCCAGTAGTATTGGCGGGATCGACACAGATACGCAGTATTTT
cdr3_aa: CASSIGGIDTDTQYF

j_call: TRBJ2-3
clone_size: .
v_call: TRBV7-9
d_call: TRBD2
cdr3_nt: TGTGCCAGCAGCTTAAAAGCGGGGGGGCCCACAGATACGCAGTATTTT
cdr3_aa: CASSLKAGGPTDTQYF

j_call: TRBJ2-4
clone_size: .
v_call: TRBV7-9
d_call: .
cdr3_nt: TGTGCCAGCAGCCCCGGTATCGGAGCCAAAAACATTCAGTACTTC
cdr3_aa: CASSPGIGAKNIQYF

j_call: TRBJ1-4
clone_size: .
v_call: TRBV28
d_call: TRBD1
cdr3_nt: TGTGCCAGCAGTTCCGACAGGGGTGTAACTAATGAAAAACTGTTTTTT
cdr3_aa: CASSSDRGVTNEKLFF

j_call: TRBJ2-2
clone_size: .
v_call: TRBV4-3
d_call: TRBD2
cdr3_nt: TGCGCCAGCAGCCAAGAGACGGCGGGAGGGTGGGGAGGCACCGGGGAGCTGTTTTTT
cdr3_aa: CASSQETAGGWGGTGELFF